A single sample gave rise to the 5 T cell receptor beta chains below, sequenced in a study of T cells after yellow fever vaccination. TCRdb ran MiXCR on the 5' RACE reads and lists one entry per CDR3 protein. The sample holds more than 300,000 distinct CDR3 sequences, 3.5% to 4.5% seen once. The material sequenced was PBMCs, taken 15 days after the yellow fever booster vaccination. These receptors all come from a man aged 18-30 years who received the YFV17D yellow fever vaccine.

The CDR3 protein is CASSQGQALGEKLFF. In DNA, the CDR3 is TGTGCCAGCAGCCAAGGGCAGGCCTTAGGGGAAAAACTGTTTTTT. J is TRBJ1-4 and V is TRBV3-1, with unresolved D. This CDR3 contains 15 residues. The V end was cut by 1 base, the J end by 8 bases, with 14 bases between. Germline V gives CDR1 LGHDT, CDR2 YNNKEL (reference sequence).

Ten or more counts support this clonotype. This chain uses TRBV28 with TRBJ2-6; D may be TRBD2 (6 bases). Trimming took 6 bases from V and 0 from J, leaving 18 bases between them. The germline gives CDR1 MDHEN, CDR2 SYDVKM. There are 18 residues in the CDR3. The CDR3 DNA reads as TGTGCCAGCAGGCTCTACTCGGGACTCAGCTCTGGGGCCAACGTCCTGACTTTC. Translation gives CASRLYSGLSSGANVLTF.

This clonotype occurred many times. This sequence joins TRBV7-6 and TRBJ2-1; 13 bases are a match to TRBD2. Trimming at V came to 5 bases and at J to 8 bases, leaving 9 bases not matched to a gene. Germline CDR1 is SGHVS and CDR2 is FNYEAQ. The CDR3 has 16 amino acids. CDR3 coding DNA: TGTGCCAGCAGCCTACTAGCGGGGGGGCTATTGGATGAGCAGTTCTTC. This translates into CASSLLAGGLLDEQFF.

This clonotype was seen a few times. The genes are TRBV20-1 and TRBJ2-6; D unresolved. The CDR3 extends over 14 amino acids. V was pared by 1 base and J by 0 bases, with 4 bases between. CDR1 DFQATT and CDR2 SNEGSKA come from the germline V gene (reference sequence). CDR3 sequence reads: CSARGDSGANVLTF. CDR3 nucleotides: TGCAGTGCTAGAGGGGACTCTGGGGCCAACGTCCTGACTTTC.

This clonotype was detected only a few times. The genes are TRBV4-3 and TRBJ2-6; TRBD2 aligns across 7 bases. J lost 2 bases, V lost 0 bases, and 10 bases had no gene match. Looked up from germline, CDR1 is LGHNA and CDR2 is YSLEER. The CDR3 runs 19 residues. The CDR3 loop is CASSQDMWEGRTGANVLTF. DNA for the CDR3: TGCGCCAGCAGCCAAGATATGTGGGAGGGGCGAACTGGGGCCAACGTCCTGACTTTC.